This T cell receptor (beta chain) appears in the sequencing data of a study of T cells after yellow fever vaccination. V was clipped by 3 bases and J by 6 bases, with 9 bases between them. The CDR3 consists of 13 residues. A 5'RACE template-switching step, the method used to make TCR cDNA, added a universal primer site and UMIs. TCRdb processed the 5' RACE reads anew with MiXCR; each CDR3 protein has one entry. The sample has 300,000 to 450,000 distinct CDR3 sequences, around 6.4% seen once. This clonotype was detected a few times. Its matching antigen is unknown. The study, taken as a whole, reports: A large majority of primary-vaccination clones showed up again after the booster (approximately 95% CD4, around 90% CD8). A weaker but faster secondary response was observed, peaking on day 5 versus 15. Contamination of FACS-sorted repertoires by abundant clonotypes from the bulk population could occur.

This specimen consisted of PBMCs, obtained 5 days after the yellow fever booster vaccination. The rearrangement joins TRBV12-3 or TRBV12-4 to TRBJ2-1; unclear D gene. The source is a man aged 30 to 45 who received the YFV17D yellow fever vaccine. In DNA form, the CDR3 reads TGTGCCAGCAGTTTCCACGACCGCAATGAGCAGTTCTTC. It specifies CASSFHDRNEQFF.